This T cell receptor (beta chain) was sequenced for a study of control samples from healthy donors and cancer patients. Germline loops: CDR1 LNHDA, CDR2 SQIVND (reference sequence). CDR3 size: 12 residues. The germline V and J ends were trimmed by 5 bases and 4 bases, with 8 bases remaining between them. Some clones are missing from TCRdb's copy, which holds only in-frame ones; the method was immunoSEQ multiplex PCR. Among over 85,000 clones listed, just over 90% were seen once. Sequencing was performed on blood. This TCR was sampled from a woman in her twenties or thirties in good health. J is TRBJ2-5 and V is TRBV19; D unclear. In nucleotides, the CDR3 is TGTGCCAGTAGTTCCCTGGGAGAGACCCAGTACTTC. Translation: CASSSLGETQYF.